This T cell receptor (beta chain) was profiled in a study of siplizumab effects on memory and regulatory T cells. The table came from immunoSEQ multiplex PCR; TCRdb's copy has only in-frame clones and leaves some out. Of 55,000 to 80,000 clones in the sample, roughly 78% were seen once. Germline CDR1 reads SGHVS; CDR2 reads FQNEAQ. Trimming took off 0 bases at V and 5 bases at J, with 10 bases between the two ends. The CDR3 runs to 14 residues. The chain combines TRBV7-8 with TRBJ1-2; D is unclear. This receptor was taken from a human donor in good health. The source material was memory CD4+ T cells sorted from blood. Here the CDR3 reads CASSLAGQLYGYTF. DNA of the CDR3: TGTGCCAGCAGCTTAGCGGGCCAGTTGTATGGCTACACCTTC.